The clone carrying this TCR beta chain occurred a few times. One junction end disagrees with the germline gene, perhaps due to a read error. Calling Graves' hyperthyroidism stable meant ophthalmopathy did not progress within 18 months. Criteria for exclusion of patients were uncontrolled infection, other autoimmune disease, pregnancy or lactation. Diagnoses were made from clinical symptoms, serum measures (thyroxine and TRAb), thyroid ultrasound and orbital computed tomography. Each 10 ml fresh peripheral blood draw supplied the PBMCs. This record belongs to a study of T cells in Graves' hyperthyroidism and ophthalmopathy. Regions amplified from RNA transcripts were the TCR beta CDR3 regions. The study used the HTBI primer set for a first-round RT-PCR of the TCR CDR3. One entry per CDR3 protein, called by TCRdb with MiXCR from the multiplex PCR reads. The sample consists of hundreds of thousands of distinct CDR3 sequences, around 15% of them appearing once.

This CDR3 has 14 amino acids. This sequence joins TRBV12-3 or TRBV12-4 and TRBJ2-1; 11 nucleotides line up with TRBD2. The clonotype was recovered from a woman aged 25 to 39 with Graves' hyperthyroidism. The specimen sequenced was blood. This chain's CDR3 is CASSLAGGGNEQLF. In nucleotides, the CDR3 is TGTGCCAGCAGCCTAGCGGGAGGTGGAAATGAGCAGCTCTTC.